Described below is a single T cell receptor beta chain sequence and its context. The target antigen is unknown. The sample originates from a study of radiation and T cells in renal cell carcinoma. Study-level points and caveats: From baseline, blood top tumor clonotypes peaked at 2 weeks post-radiation.

Sequencing was performed with immunoSEQ multiplex PCR; in TCRdb, only in-frame clones are kept and a portion is missing. The top ten hold over 5.5% of the sample, which has about 78,000 clones, roughly nine tenths seen once. Time point: blood 4 weeks post-SBRT, at nephrectomy. As for treatment: 15 Gy SBRT to primary tumor, nephrectomy 4 weeks later. Nephrectomy followed 15 Gy stereotactic body radiation by 4 weeks. Here the sequenced sample was blood, taken from a patient whose treatment included radiotherapy and nephrectomy. The source of this sequence is a woman aged 70 to 79 with renal cell carcinoma.

This CDR3 reads CASSPGQSYGYTF. The CDR3 nucleotides are TGTGCCAGCAGCCCGGGTCAGTCCTATGGCTACACCTTC. J is TRBJ1-2 and V is TRBV7-3; D gene ambiguous. With 5 bases removed from V and 4 bases from J, the gap between germline ends came to 11 bases. The germline gives CDR1 SGHTA, CDR2 FQGTGA. This CDR3 is built from 13 residues.